The source of this T cell receptor (beta chain) is a study of blood T cell repertoires in COVID-19. This CDR3 is 16 amino acids long. Deletions cut 1 base from V and 0 bases from J, with 11 bases between. Germline V gives CDR1 SGHNT, CDR2 YYREEE (reference sequence). TCRdb's table, derived via immunoSEQ multiplex PCR, lists solely in-frame clones and lacks some. The sample holds tens of thousands of clones, around 89% seen once. The chain combines TRBV5-4 with TRBJ1-5, with TRBD1 as a possible D gene (5 bases). This receptor was identified in a man aged 70 or older with active COVID-19. The sample consisted of peripheral blood. The DNA for the CDR3 is TGTGCCAGCAGCTTGTGGGGGGTAGGTAGCAATCAGCCCCAGCATTTT. This translates into CASSLWGVGSNQPQHF.